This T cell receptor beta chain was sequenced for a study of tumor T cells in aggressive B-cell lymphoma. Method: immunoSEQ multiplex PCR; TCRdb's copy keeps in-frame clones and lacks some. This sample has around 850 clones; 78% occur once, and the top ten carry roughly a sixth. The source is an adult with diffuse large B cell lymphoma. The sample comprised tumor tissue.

CDR3 amino acids: CAWGGRHGTDTQYF. In nucleotides, the CDR3 is TGTGCCTGGGGGGGGAGACACGGGACAGATACGCAGTATTTT. This chain joins TRBV2 and TRBJ2-3; 7 bases are shared with TRBD2. The V gene's germline CDR1 is SNHLY and CDR2 FYNNEI. The CDR3 covers 14 residues. Trimming took 11 bases from V and 3 from J; bases not matched to a gene: 11.